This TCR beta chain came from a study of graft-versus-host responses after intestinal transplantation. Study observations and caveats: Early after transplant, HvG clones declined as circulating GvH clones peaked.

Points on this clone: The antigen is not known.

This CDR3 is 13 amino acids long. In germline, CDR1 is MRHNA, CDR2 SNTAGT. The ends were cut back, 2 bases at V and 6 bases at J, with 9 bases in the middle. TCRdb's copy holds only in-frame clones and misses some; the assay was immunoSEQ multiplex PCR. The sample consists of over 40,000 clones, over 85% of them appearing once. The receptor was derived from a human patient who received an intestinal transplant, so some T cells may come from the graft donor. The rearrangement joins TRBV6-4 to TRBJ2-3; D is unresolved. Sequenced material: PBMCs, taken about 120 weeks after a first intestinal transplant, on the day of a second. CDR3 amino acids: CASSDGPHDTQYF. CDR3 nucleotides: TGTGCCAGCAGTGACGGACCCCACGATACGCAGTATTTT.